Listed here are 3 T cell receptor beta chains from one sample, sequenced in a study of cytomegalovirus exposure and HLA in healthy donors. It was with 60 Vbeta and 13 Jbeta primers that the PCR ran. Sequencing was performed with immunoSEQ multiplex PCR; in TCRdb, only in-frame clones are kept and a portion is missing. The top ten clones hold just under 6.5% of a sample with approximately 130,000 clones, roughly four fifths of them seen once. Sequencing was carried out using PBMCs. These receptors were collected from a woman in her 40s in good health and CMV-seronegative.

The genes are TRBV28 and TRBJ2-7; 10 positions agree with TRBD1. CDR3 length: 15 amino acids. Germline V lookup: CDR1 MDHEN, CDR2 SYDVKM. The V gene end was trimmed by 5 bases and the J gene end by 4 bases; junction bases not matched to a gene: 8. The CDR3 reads CASSTPGQGTYEQYF. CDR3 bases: TGTGCCAGCAGTACACCGGGACAGGGGACGTACGAGCAGTACTTC.

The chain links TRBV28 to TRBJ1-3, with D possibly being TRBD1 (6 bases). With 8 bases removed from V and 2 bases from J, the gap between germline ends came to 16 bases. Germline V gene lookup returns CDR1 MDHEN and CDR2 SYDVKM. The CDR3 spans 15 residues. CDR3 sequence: CASYSGEGPGNTIYF. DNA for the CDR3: TGTGCCAGCTATTCAGGGGAGGGACCTGGAAACACCATATATTTT.

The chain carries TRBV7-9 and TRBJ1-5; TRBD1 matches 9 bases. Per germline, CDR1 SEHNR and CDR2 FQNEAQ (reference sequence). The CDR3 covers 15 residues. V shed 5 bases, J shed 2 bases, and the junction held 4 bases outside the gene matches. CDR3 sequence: CASSRWTGGNQPQHF. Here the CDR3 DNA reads TGTGCCAGCAGCCGATGGACAGGGGGCAATCAGCCCCAGCATTTT.